This T cell receptor (beta chain) came from a study of OX40 agonist ivuxolimab in advanced cancers. Overall study context: With a range of roughly 23 to 79, age averaged approximately 60 years, and around 80% were male. Study-wide results and caveats: Clonal expansion among partial responders at 0.1-3.0 mg/kg ranked near the lowest.

The data were produced by immunoSEQ multiplex PCR, yet TCRdb's version contains in-frame clones alone and is incomplete. Of approximately 65,000 clones in the sample, approximately 89% were seen once. A word on this clone: Antigen: not known.

The CDR3 spans 14 residues. Between the trimmed V and J ends, which lost 7 bases and 1 base, there was a span of 13 bases. Germline V gene sequence: CDR1 WSHSY, CDR2 SAAADI. This chain joins TRBV10-2 and TRBJ1-1, with D possibly being TRBD1 (6 bases). The clonotype originates from an adult with an advanced solid tumor such as melanoma, head and neck, liver or kidney cancer. Sequenced here: CD4+ or CD8+ T cells sorted from blood, sampled in a trial of the OX40 agonist ivuxolimab. In nucleotides, the CDR3 is TGCGCCAGCACCACGACAGGCTCGAACACTGAAGCTTTCTTT. Translating it yields CASTTTGSNTEAFF.